This T cell receptor beta chain comes out of a study of Ad26.COV2.S vaccination and SARS-CoV-2 variants (dated by TCRdb to 2020 to 2022). Regarding the complete study: Donors in the vaccine arm were drawn from COV1001, a multicentre, randomized, double-blind, placebo-controlled phase I-IIa trial testing Ad26.COV2.S in healthy adults. Ad26.COV2.S was given intramuscularly at 5x10^10 or 1x10^11 viral particles, as a single shot or as two shots 56 days apart. Sequencing of the TCRbeta repertoire served to evaluate the specificity and breadth of SARS-CoV-2-reactive T cell receptors following Ad26.COV2.S vaccination. The TCR-sequenced set comprised about 30 samples: approximately 19 Ad26.COV2.S vaccine recipients, 5 placebo recipients and 8 SARS-CoV-2 convalescent individuals. Trial participants were randomized into five groups of five: low-dose or high-dose Ad26.COV2.S given once or twice, or placebo on both occasions. Throughout the experiments and outcome assessment, investigators stayed blinded to trial group allocation. Results and caveats for the whole study, not just this receptor: After vaccination, substantial breadth of spike-specific CD8+ and CD4+ T cell responses was reported. It was noted by the authors that total T cell responses may have been underestimated by the TCR breadth and depth analyses. The study lacked the statistical power to compare responses across vaccine doses or regimens. Vaccine and placebo recipients had comparable non-spike TCR breadth, which fits with the vaccine containing only spike. Ad26.COV2.S recipients had higher spike-specific TCR breadth than placebo recipients (P = 0.0014).

The immunoSEQ Assay was used to sequence TCRbeta CDR3 regions. After extraction, genomic DNA underwent amplification by bias-controlled multiplex PCR, followed by high-throughput sequencing. The authors processed their data as follows. To quantify the absolute abundance of every unique TCRbeta CDR3 region, sequences were collapsed and filtered. T cell fraction was estimated by normalizing TCRbeta template counts to usable DNA, with usable DNA measured through amplification of reference genes found in all nucleated cells. Repertoire TCRs were annotated as SARS-CoV-2-specific by exact matching of V gene, CDR3 amino acid sequence and J gene to a known reactive TCR set. The reference SARS-CoV-2 TCR set was derived from MIRA and filtered for enrichment in COVID-19-positive ImmuneCODE repertoires, a step that removed public or cross-reactive TCRs. Using the MIRA antigens, annotated TCRs were further analysed by specific ORF or by position within an ORF. Breadth was defined as annotated unique rearrangements over total unique productive rearrangements; depth was the summed frequency of those rearrangements. Two-sided Wilcoxon rank-sum tests were applied when comparing TCR breadth between groups. The source is immuneACCESS, and TCRdb retained only in-frame sequences with V and J called. Part of the clones is not carried over; for the studies checked, unresolved V genes explain less than half of this, and the remainder is unexplained. V and J calls and clone size follow that table, whereas D and trimming were derived from the DNA. The sample records 300,000 to 500,000 clones, more than 85% of which are singletons. The top ten hold roughly 3.5% of the sample.

V is cut by 3 bases and J by 7 bases, and the space between the germline ends is 10 bases. Via the germline V gene (reference sequence), CDR1 is LNHDA and CDR2 SQIVND. The CDR3 has 13 amino acids, counting the end cysteine and phenylalanine. Just CDR3 DNA is preserved here, 39 bases in frame from base 1. As regards this clone: Its antigen specificity is not known. Nothing much larger sits one base from this clone, and base qualities are not available. Other DNA sequences in this sample translate to the same CDR3.

The intended sense of this specimen's treatment or condition label: about 20 received Ad26.COV2.S at low or high dose, single or two shots; about five received placebo; per-sample allocation not given. Repertoires of vaccine and placebo recipients were sequenced from samples collected on day 63 after the first injection. Cohort 1b enrolled about 25 adults aged 18-55 years at a single site in Boston, USA, between 29 July and 7 August 2020. Ad26.COV2.S was a replication-incompetent adenovirus type 26 vector that expressed a prefusion-stabilized SARS-CoV-2 spike protein derived from the original Wuhan strain.

The TCR sequence derives from a person aged 18-65 years who received the Ad26.COV2.S COVID-19 vaccine or a placebo. The sequence joins TRBV19 to TRBJ1-5, and the D gene may be TRBD1, 5 bases matching. The input for sequencing was peripheral blood, taken in a trial of Ad26.COV2.S vaccine versus placebo. DNA sequence: TGTGCCAGTAGTATCCAGGGTCGACAGCCCCAGCATTTT. The encoded protein is CASSIQGRQPQHF.